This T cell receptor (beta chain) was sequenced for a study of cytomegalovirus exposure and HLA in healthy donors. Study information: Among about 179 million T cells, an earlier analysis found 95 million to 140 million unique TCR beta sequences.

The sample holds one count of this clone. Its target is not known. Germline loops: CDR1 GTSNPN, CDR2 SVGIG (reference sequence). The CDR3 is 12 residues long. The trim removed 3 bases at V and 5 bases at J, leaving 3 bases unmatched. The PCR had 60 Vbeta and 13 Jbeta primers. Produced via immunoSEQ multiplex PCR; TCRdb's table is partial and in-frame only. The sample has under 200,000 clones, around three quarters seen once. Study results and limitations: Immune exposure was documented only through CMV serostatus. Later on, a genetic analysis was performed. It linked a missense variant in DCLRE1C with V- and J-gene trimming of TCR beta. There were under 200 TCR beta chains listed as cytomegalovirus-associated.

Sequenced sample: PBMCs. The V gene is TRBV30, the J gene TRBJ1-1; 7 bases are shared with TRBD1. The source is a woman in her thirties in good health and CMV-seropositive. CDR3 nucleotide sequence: TGTGCCTGGAGAGACAGGGTAACTGAAGCTTTCTTT. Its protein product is CAWRDRVTEAFF.